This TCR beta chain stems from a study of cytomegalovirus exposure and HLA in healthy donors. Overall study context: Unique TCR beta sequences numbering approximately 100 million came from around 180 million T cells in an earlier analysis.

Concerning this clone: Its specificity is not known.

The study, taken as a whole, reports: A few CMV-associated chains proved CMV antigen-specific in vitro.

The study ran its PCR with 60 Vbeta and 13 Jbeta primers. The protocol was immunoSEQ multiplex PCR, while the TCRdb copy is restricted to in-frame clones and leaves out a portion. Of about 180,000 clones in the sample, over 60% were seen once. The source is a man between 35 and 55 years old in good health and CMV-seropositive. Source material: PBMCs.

The CDR3 region is CASSFEGTGDTEAFF. In nucleotides, the CDR3 is TGTGCCAGCAGCTTTGAAGGGACAGGTGACACTGAAGCTTTCTTT. The chain uses TRBV7-9 and TRBJ1-1, with 8 nucleotides matching TRBD1. The trim removed 3 bases at V and 3 bases at J, leaving 6 bases unmatched. Looked up from germline, CDR1 is SEHNR and CDR2 is FQNEAQ (reference sequence). The CDR3 totals 15 residues.